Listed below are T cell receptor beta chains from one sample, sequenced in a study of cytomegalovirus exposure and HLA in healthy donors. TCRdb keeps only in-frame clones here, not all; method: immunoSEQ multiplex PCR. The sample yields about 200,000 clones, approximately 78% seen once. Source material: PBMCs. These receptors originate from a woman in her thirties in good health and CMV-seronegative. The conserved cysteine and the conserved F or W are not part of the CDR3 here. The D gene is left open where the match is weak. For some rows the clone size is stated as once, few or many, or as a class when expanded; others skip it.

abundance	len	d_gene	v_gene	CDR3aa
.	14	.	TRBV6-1	ASSEATRWINEKLF
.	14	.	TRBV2	ASSELDRTKNTEAF
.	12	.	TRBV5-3	ARSLVGYGYEQY
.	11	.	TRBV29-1	SVETQGIYGYT
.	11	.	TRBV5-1	ASTRTGSYEQY
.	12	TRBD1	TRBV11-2	ASSFTGAKTEAF
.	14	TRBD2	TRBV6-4	ASSEQRGSSYNEQF
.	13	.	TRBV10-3	AISELTPNNSPLH
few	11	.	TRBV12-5	ASAWFEGTEAF
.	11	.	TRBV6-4	ASSGEGGETQY
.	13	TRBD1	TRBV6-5	ASSQSDRAHYGYT
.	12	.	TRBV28	ASSLGGVKEKLF
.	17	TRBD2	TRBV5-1	ASSLVAGAAALAKNIQY
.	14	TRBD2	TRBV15	ATSREITSSGSEQY
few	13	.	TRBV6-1	ASYLGSSYNSPLH
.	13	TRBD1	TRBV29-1	SVGQGASAGNTIY
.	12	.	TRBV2	ASSRQSRNQPQH
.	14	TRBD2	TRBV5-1	ASGGASGDFTDTQY
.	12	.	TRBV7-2	ASSQTTGSYEQY
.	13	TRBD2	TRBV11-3	ASSLSGRHSYEQY
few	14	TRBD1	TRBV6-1	ASREQGQIFNSPLH
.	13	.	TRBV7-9	ASSQKQNSGNTIY
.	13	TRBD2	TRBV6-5	ASTWTSGRANIQY
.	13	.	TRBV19	ASSIGTTGSYEQY
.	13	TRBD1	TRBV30	AWSIQGARNQPQH
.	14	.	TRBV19	ASSLRRGLAGNTIY
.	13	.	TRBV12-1	ASSRQMREDQPQH
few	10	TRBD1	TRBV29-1	SYRQGDTEAF
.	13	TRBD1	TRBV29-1	SVDSQGEVTDTQY